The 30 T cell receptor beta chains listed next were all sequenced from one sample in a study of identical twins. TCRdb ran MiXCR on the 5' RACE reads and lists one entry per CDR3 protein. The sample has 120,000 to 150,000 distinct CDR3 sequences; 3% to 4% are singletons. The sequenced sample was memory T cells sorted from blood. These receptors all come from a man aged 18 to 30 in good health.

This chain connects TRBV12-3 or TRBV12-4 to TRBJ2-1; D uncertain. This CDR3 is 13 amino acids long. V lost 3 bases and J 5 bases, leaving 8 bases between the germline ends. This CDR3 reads CASSFSVHNEQFF. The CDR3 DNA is TGTGCCAGCAGTTTCTCGGTCCACAATGAGCAGTTCTTC.

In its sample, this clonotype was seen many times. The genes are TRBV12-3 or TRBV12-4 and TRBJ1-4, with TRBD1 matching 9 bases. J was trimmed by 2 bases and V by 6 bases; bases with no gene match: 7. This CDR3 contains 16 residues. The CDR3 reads CASRRTGVGTNEKLFF. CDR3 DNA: TGTGCCAGCAGGCGGACAGGGGTCGGCACTAATGAAAAACTGTTTTTT.

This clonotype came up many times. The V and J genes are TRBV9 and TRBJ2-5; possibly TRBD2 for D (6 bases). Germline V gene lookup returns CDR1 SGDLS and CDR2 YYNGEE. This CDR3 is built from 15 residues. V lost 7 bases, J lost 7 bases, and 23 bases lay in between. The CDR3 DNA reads TGTGCCAGCTCATCCGGGGGTCTGGGTCAGGGGACCCAGTACTTC. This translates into CASSSGGLGQGTQYF.

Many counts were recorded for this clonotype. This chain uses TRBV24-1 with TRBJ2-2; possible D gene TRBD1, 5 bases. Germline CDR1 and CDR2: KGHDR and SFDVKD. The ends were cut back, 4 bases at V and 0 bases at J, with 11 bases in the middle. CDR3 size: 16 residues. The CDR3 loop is CATSDTGHTNTGELFF. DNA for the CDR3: TGTGCCACCAGTGACACCGGACATACGAACACCGGGGAGCTGTTTTTT.

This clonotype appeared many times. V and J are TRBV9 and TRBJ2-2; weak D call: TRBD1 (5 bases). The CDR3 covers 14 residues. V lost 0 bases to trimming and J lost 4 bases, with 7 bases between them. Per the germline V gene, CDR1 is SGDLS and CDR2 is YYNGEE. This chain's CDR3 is CASSVGRGTGELFF. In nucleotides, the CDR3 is TGTGCCAGCAGCGTAGGAAGGGGCACCGGGGAGCTGTTTTTT.

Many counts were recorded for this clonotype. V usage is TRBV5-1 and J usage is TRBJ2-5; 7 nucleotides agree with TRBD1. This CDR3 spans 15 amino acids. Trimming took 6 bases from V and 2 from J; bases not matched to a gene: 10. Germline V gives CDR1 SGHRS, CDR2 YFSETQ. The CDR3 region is CASTSFGTEQETQYF. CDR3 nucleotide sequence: TGCGCCAGCACCTCATTTGGGACAGAACAAGAGACCCAGTACTTC.

The CDR3 DNA reads as TGCGCCAGCAGCCTAGAACAGGGACCGGGGGAGCTGTTTTTT. Protein: CASSLEQGPGELFF. The chain recombines TRBV4-3 with TRBJ2-2; D may be TRBD1 (6 bases). Germline loops: CDR1 LGHNA, CDR2 YSLEER. CDR3 length: 14 residues. V was clipped by 4 bases and J by 8 bases, with 14 bases between them.

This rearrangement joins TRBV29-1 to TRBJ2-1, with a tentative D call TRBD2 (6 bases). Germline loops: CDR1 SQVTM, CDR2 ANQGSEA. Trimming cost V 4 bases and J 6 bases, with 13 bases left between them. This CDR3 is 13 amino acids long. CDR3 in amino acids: CSVGSRDFNEQFF. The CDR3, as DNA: TGCAGCGTTGGTTCCAGGGACTTCAATGAGCAGTTCTTC.

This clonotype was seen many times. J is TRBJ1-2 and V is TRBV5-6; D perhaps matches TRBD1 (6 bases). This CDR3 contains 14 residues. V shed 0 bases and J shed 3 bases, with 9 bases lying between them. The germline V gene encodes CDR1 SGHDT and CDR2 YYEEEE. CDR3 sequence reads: CASSLGQVHYGYTF. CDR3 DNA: TGTGCCAGCAGCTTGGGACAGGTTCACTATGGCTACACCTTC.

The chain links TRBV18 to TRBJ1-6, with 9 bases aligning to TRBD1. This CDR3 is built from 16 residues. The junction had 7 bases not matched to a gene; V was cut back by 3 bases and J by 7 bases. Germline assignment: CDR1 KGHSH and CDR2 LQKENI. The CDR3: CASSPTPGQGNSPLHF. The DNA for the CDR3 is TGTGCCAGCTCACCGACTCCGGGACAGGGAAATTCACCCCTCCACTTT.

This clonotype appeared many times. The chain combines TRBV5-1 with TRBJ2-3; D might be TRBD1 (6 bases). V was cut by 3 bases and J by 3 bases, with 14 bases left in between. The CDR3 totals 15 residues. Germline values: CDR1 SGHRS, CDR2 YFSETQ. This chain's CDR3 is CASSSVDRETDTQYF. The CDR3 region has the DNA TGCGCCAGCAGCTCGGTGGACAGAGAGACAGATACGCAGTATTTT.

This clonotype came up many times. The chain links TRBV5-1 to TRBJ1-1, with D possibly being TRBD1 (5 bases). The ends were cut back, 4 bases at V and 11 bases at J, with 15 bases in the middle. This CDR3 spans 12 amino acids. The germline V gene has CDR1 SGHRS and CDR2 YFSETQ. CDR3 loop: CASSGRGLRAFF. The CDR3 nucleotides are TGCGCCAGCAGCGGTCGGGGGTTGAGGGCTTTCTTT.

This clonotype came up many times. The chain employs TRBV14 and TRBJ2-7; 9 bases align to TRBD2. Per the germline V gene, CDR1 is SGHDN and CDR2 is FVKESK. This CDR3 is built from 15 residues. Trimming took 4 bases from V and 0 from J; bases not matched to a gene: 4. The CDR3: CASSLSGSPSYEQYV. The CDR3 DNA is TGTGCCAGCAGCCTTAGCGGGAGCCCCTCCTACGAGCAGTACGTC.

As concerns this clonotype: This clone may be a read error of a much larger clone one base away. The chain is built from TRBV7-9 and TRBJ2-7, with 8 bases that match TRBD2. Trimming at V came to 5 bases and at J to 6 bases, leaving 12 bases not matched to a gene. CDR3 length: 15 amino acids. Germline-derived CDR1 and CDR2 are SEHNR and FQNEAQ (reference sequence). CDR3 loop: CASSPQGLVGGEQYF. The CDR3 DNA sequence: TGTGCCAGCAGCCCTCAGGGACTAGTGGGAGGCGAGCAGTACTTC.

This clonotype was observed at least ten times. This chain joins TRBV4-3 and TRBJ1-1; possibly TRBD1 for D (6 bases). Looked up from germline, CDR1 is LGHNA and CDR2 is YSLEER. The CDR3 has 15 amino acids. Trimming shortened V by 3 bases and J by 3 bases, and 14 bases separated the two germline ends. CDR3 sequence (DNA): TGCGCCAGCAGCCAGGTACAGGGATGGGACACTGAAGCTTTCTTT. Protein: CASSQVQGWDTEAFF.

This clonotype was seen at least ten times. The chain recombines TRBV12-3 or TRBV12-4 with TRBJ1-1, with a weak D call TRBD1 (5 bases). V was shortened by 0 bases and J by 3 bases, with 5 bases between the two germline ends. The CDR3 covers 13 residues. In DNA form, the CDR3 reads TGTGCCAGCAGTTTAGCAGGGGACACTGAAGCTTTCTTT. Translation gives CASSLAGDTEAFF.

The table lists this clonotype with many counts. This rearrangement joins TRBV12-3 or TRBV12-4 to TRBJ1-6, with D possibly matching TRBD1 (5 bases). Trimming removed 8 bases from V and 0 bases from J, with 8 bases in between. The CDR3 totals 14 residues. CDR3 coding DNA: TGTGCCAGCGGTGGGGGCTCCTATAATTCACCCCTCCACTTT. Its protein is CASGGGSYNSPLHF.

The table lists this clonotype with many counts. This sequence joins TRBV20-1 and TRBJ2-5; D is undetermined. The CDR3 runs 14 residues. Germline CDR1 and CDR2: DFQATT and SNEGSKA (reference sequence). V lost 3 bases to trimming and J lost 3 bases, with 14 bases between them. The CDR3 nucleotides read TGCAGTGCTAGTGGTTGGGGTGGAAAAGAGACCCAGTACTTC. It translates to CSASGWGGKETQYF.

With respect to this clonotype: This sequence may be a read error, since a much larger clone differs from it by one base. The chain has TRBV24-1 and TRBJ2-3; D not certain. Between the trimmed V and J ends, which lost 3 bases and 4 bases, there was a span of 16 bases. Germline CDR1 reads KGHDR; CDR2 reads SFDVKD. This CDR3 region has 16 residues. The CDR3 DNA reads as TGTGCCACCAGTGATCGAAACAAGGTCCGGGCAGATACGCAGTATTTT. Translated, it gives CATSDRNKVRADTQYF.

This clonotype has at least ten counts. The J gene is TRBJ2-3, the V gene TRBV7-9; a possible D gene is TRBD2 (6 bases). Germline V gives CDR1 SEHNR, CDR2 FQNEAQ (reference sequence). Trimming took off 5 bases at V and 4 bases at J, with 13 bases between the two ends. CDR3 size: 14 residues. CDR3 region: CASSKEGRADTQYF. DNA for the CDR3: TGTGCCAGCAGCAAGGAGGGGAGAGCAGATACGCAGTATTTT.

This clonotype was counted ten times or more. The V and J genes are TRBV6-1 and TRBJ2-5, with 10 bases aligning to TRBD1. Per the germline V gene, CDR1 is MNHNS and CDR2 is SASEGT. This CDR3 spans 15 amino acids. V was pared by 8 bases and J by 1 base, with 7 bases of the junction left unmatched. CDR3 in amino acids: CASATGGGIQETQYF. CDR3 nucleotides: TGTGCCAGCGCGACAGGGGGCGGTATCCAAGAGACCCAGTACTTC.

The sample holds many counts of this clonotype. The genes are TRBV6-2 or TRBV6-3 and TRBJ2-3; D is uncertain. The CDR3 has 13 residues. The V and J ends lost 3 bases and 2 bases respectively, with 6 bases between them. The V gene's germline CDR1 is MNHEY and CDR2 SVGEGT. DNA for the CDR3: TGTGCCAGCAGTTATGTGTCCACAGATACGCAGTATTTT. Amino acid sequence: CASSYVSTDTQYF.

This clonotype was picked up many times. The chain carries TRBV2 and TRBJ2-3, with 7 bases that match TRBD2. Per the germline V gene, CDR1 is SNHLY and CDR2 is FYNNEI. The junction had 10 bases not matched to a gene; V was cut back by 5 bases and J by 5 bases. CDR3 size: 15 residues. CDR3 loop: CASSSTLAERDTQYF. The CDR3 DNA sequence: TGTGCCAGCAGTTCGACCCTAGCGGAAAGAGATACGCAGTATTTT.

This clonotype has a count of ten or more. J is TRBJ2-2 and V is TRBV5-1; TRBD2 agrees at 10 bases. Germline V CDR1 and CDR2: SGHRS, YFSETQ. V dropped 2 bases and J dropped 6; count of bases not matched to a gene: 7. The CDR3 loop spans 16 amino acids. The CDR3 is CASSFAASGSSGELFF. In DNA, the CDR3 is TGCGCCAGCAGCTTCGCGGCTAGCGGGAGTTCCGGGGAGCTGTTTTTT.

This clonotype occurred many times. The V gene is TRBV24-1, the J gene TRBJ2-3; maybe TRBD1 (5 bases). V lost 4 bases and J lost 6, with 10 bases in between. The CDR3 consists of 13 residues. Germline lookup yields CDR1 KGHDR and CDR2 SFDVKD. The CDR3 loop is CATSDPGRDTQYF. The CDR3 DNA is TGTGCCACCAGTGACCCAGGGCGGGATACGCAGTATTTT.

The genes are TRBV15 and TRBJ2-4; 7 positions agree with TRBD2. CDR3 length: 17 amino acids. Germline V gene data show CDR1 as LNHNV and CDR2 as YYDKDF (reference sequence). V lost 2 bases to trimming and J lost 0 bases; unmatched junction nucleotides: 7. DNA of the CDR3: TGTGCCACCAGCAGACGCACTAGCGCTGTAGCCAAAAACATTCAGTACTTC. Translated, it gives CATSRRTSAVAKNIQYF.

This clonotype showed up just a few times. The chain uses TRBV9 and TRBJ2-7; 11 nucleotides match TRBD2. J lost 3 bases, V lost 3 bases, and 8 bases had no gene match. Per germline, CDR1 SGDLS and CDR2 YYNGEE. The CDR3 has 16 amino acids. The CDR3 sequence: CASSGIAGGPYYEQYF. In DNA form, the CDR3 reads TGTGCCAGCAGCGGCATAGCGGGAGGGCCTTACTACGAGCAGTACTTC.

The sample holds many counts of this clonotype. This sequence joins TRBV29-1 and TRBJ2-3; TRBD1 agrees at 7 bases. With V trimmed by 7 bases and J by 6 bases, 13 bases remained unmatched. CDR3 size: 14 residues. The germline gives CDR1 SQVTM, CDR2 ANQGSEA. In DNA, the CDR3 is TGCAGCGCTGGGAACCCTAGAGGGGGCGATACGCAGTATTTT. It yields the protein CSAGNPRGGDTQYF.

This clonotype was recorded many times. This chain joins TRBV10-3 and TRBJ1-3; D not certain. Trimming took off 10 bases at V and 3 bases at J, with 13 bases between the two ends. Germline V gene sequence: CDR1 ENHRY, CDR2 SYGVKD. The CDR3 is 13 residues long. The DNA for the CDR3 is TGTGCCACCATGGACGCGAATGGAAACACCATATATTTT. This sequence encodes CATMDANGNTIYF.

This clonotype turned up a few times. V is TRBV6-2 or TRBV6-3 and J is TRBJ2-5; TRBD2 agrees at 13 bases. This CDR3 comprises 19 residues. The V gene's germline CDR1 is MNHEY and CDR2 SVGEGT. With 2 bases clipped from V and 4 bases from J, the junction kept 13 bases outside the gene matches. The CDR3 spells CASSYRLGLAGESGETQYF. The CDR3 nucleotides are TGTGCCAGCAGTTACCGCCTTGGACTAGCGGGAGAATCAGGAGAGACCCAGTACTTC.